The 31 T cell receptor beta chains reported below all come from one sample, sequenced in a study of regulatory T cells in long-lasting Graves disease (dated by TCRdb to the early 2020s). The library was obtained by multiplex PCR. Instrument on record: Illumina HiSeq 4000. To build TCR beta libraries, CDR3 regions were amplified by Arm-PCR using iRepertoire HTBI primers. TCRdb trimmed public reads at Q25 via fastp, called clones via MiXCR and kept in-frame beta chains. A single entry per CDR3 protein holds the most common genes and DNA from its merged rows. This sample is represented by about 430,000 distinct CDR3 sequences; roughly 15% of them were singletons. Approximately 7.8% of the sample is in the top ten clones. What this sample's time point label stands for: newly diagnosed GD, antithyroid drugs for less than 3 months. For both TCR sequencing and RNA sequencing, RNA was extracted from PBMCs using TRIzol.

The data were also submitted as part of a second study, on T cells in Graves' hyperthyroidism and ophthalmopathy.

The source material was peripheral blood mononuclear cells (PBMCs), sampled at new diagnosis, from a patient treated with antithyroid drugs. The receptor source for this set is a woman aged 40 to 50 with Graves disease. Donor details come from another sample of the same person, matched by shared clones.

There are many counts of this clonotype. This chain connects TRBV11-2 to TRBJ1-1; 9 positions match TRBD1. J gave up 4 bases and V 4 bases, and 4 bases lay outside the gene matches. Germline V gives CDR1 SGHAT, CDR2 FQNNGV. The CDR3 extends over 14 amino acids. The CDR3: CASSSTGGGTEAFF. The CDR3, as DNA: TGTGCCAGCAGCTCAACAGGGGGCGGCACTGAAGCTTTCTTT.

Ten or more counts support this clonotype. The CDR3 bases are TGCAGCGTTGATCGGGCAGCTCAAGAGACCCAGTACTTC. It encodes CSVDRAAQETQYF. This chain connects TRBV29-1 to TRBJ2-5, with D hard to call. The CDR3 loop spans 13 amino acids. Germline lookup yields CDR1 SQVTM and CDR2 ANQGSEA. Trimming took 3 bases from V and 2 from J, leaving 10 bases between them.

This clonotype was observed a handful of times. This chain connects TRBV5-1 to TRBJ2-3; 11 bases align to TRBD2. In germline, CDR1 is SGHRS, CDR2 YFSETQ. V gave up 8 bases and J gave up 6 bases; unmatched junction bases: 11. The CDR3 contains 15 residues. CDR3 DNA sequence: TGCGCCAGTGCTTTTAGCGGGAGGGCCGGGGATACGCAGTATTTT. As protein: CASAFSGRAGDTQYF.

Ten or more counts support this clonotype. This chain links TRBV28 with TRBJ2-7; no clear D. V lost 2 bases and J 7 bases, leaving 6 bases between the germline ends. From germline, CDR1 is MDHEN and CDR2 SYDVKM. This CDR3 has 11 residues. The CDR3 coding sequence is TGTGCCAGCAGTTTAAGACGGGAGCAGTACTTC. Protein product: CASSLRREQYF.

In its sample, this clonotype was seen many times. The V call is TRBV20-1, the J call TRBJ1-2, with TRBD1 as a possible D gene (6 bases). Trimming took 3 bases from V and 8 from J, leaving 16 bases between them. This CDR3 comprises 13 residues. The germline gives CDR1 DFQATT, CDR2 SNEGSKA (reference sequence). CDR3 nucleotide sequence: TGCAGTGCTAGCCCAAAACCAGGGGTGGGCTACACCTTC. Its protein is CSASPKPGVGYTF.

There are many counts of this clonotype. The CDR3 DNA is TGTGCCAGCAGTTTAATAAGCGGGACCACAGATACGCAGTATTTT. The encoded protein is CASSLISGTTDTQYF. This sequence joins TRBV28 and TRBJ2-3; 7 bases are a match to TRBD2. The germline gives CDR1 MDHEN, CDR2 SYDVKM. The V gene end was trimmed by 2 bases and the J gene end by 2 bases; junction bases not matched to a gene: 4. This CDR3 contains 15 residues. The whole variable domain, remainder taken from reference TRBV28 and TRBJ2-3, is DVKVTQSSRYLVKRTGEKVFLECVQDMDHENMFWYRQDPGLGLRLIYFSYDVKMKEKGDIPEGYSVSREKKERFSLILESASTNQTSMYLCASSLISGTTDTQYFGPGTRLTVL.

The table lists this clonotype with a few counts. The rearrangement links TRBV14 to TRBJ1-2; the D is unclear. With 2 bases removed from V and 0 bases from J, the gap between germline ends came to 10 bases. CDR1 and CDR2 (germline): SGHDN, FVKESK. The CDR3 spans 15 residues. CDR3 amino acids: CASSQLRGSNYGYTF. For the CDR3, the DNA is TGTGCCAGCAGCCAACTCCGGGGTTCTAACTATGGCTACACCTTC.

In the case of this clonotype: This is likely an artifact of a read error, given a far larger clone one base away. The genes are TRBV11-2 and TRBJ2-1, with TRBD1 as a possible D gene (6 bases). The DNA end is a closer match to TRBJ2-5, so the J assignment may be wrong. Germline-derived CDR1 and CDR2 are SGHAT and FQNNGV. The CDR3 contains 15 residues. CDR3 protein: CAGRIGQQRAETQYF. CDR3 nucleotides: TGTGCCGGCAGAATAGGACAGCAACGGGCAGAGACCCAGTACTTC.

Points on this clonotype: The junction departs from germline at one end; a sequencing error may be responsible. The chain has TRBV7-3 and TRBJ2-2, with TRBD2 matching 7 bases. The CDR3 consists of 14 residues. Germline V gives CDR1 SGHTA, CDR2 FQGTGA. CDR3 sequence reads: CASSLAENTGELVF. The CDR3 DNA reads TGTGCCAGCAGCCTAGCGGAGAATACCGGGGAGCTGGTTTTT.

V is TRBV11-2 and J is TRBJ2-7; D tentatively fits TRBD1 or TRBD2 (5 bases each). This CDR3 region has 13 residues. V lost 4 bases and J lost 7, with 14 bases in between. Germline CDR1 reads SGHAT; CDR2 reads FQNNGV. CDR3 in DNA: TGTGCCAGCAGCTGGGACGCAAGAGAAGAGCAGTACTTC. Amino acids: CASSWDAREEQYF.

This clonotype was detected only a few times. The rearrangement links TRBV20-1 to TRBJ2-1; weak D call: TRBD1 (5 bases). V shed 6 bases and J shed 7 bases, with 13 bases lying between them. Germline V CDR1 and CDR2: DFQATT, SNEGSKA (reference sequence). The CDR3 extends over 12 amino acids. The CDR3 region is CSAVPGSNEQFF. Written as DNA, the CDR3 is TGCAGTGCCGTACCAGGGTCTAATGAGCAGTTCTTC.

Ten or more counts support this clonotype. The J gene is TRBJ1-1, the V gene TRBV11-2; TRBD1 might be the D (5 bases). V gave up 3 bases and J gave up 10 bases, with 21 bases separating them. This CDR3 region has 15 residues. The germline V gene has CDR1 SGHAT and CDR2 FQNNGV. CDR3 region: CASSFNPTIGVAAFF. CDR3 sequence (DNA): TGTGCCAGCAGCTTTAATCCCACGATAGGGGTGGCAGCTTTCTTT. The full variable domain, with the rest looked up from reference TRBV11-2 and TRBJ1-1, is EAGVAQSPRYKIIEKRQSVAFWCNPISGHATLYWYQQILGQGPKLLIQFQNNGVVDDSQLPKDRFSAERLKGVDSTLKIQPAKLEDSAVYLCASSFNPTIGVAAFFGQGTRLTVV.

This clonotype was detected ten times or more. CDR3 region: CASSWTSAGGEQYF. The CDR3 DNA is TGCGCCAGCAGCTGGACTAGCGCGGGAGGGGAGCAGTACTTC. The rearrangement joins TRBV5-1 to TRBJ2-7; 9 nucleotides line up with TRBD2. CDR1 and CDR2 from the germline V gene are SGHRS and YFSETQ. V shed 3 bases, J shed 7 bases, and the junction held 8 bases outside the gene matches. CDR3 length: 14 residues. Complete variable domain (other parts from reference TRBV5-1 and TRBJ2-7): KAGVTQTPRYLIKTRGQQVTLSCSPISGHRSVSWYQQTPGQGLQFLFEYFSETQRNKGNFPGRFSGRQFSNSRSEMNVSTLELGDSALYLCASSWTSAGGEQYFGPGTRLTVT.

CDR3 protein: CASSLTTGLNQPQHF. CDR3 DNA sequence: TGTGCCAGCAGTCTCACGACAGGGCTCAATCAGCCCCAGCATTTT. The chain combines TRBV28 with TRBJ1-5; TRBD1 agrees at 7 bases. The trim removed 5 bases at V and 3 bases at J, leaving 7 bases unmatched. The CDR3 has 15 residues. Germline assignment: CDR1 MDHEN and CDR2 SYDVKM.

In its sample, this clonotype was seen many times. The V and J genes are TRBV20-1 and TRBJ1-2; 7 bases are a match to TRBD1. J was trimmed by 4 bases and V by 7 bases; bases with no gene match: 6. CDR3 length: 12 amino acids. CDR1 is DFQATT and CDR2 is SNEGSKA in the germline V gene (reference sequence). DNA for the CDR3: TGCAGTGTTGTCCGGACAGGCTATGGCTACACCTTC. As protein: CSVVRTGYGYTF.

Points on this clonotype: At one end the junction does not follow the germline gene, possibly because of a read error. For the CDR3, the DNA is TGTGTCAGCAGCCTAGGGTCTCCCGAGCAGTACTTC. Encoded protein: CVSSLGSPEQYF. The chain combines TRBV7-3 with TRBJ2-7; D gene ambiguous. Germline assignment: CDR1 SGHTA and CDR2 FQGTGA. This CDR3 has 12 amino acids. Full variable domain (remainder filled in from reference TRBV7-3 and TRBJ2-7): GAGVSQTPSNKVTEKGKYVELRCDPISGHTALYWYRQSLGQGPEFLIYFQGTGAADDSGLPNDRFFAVRPEGSVSTLKIQRTERGDSAVYLCVSSLGSPEQYFGPGTRLTVT.

Concerning this clonotype: A read error may be the cause here, since a much bigger clone is one base away. The chain has TRBV7-6 and TRBJ2-5; either TRBD1 or TRBD2 may fit D (5 bases each). CDR3 size: 13 residues. Trimming stripped 8 bases from V and 0 bases from J, with 10 bases between. Germline CDR1 is SGHVS and CDR2 is FNYEAQ. The CDR3: CASGREHQETQYF. CDR3 DNA sequence: TGTGCCAGCGGCAGGGAGCACCAAGAGACCCAGTACTTC.

The gene calls are TRBV10-3 and TRBJ2-3; 9 bases agree with TRBD1. The CDR3 is 14 amino acids. Germline loops: CDR1 ENHRY, CDR2 SYGVKD. J was trimmed by 6 bases and V by 3 bases; bases with no gene match: 4. CDR3 amino acids: CAISDRQGGDTQYF. As DNA, the CDR3 is TGTGCCATCAGTGATAGACAGGGGGGGGATACGCAGTATTTT.

V and J are TRBV6-2 or TRBV6-3 and TRBJ2-7; 7 bases agree with TRBD1. The CDR3 runs to 14 residues. J lost 5 bases, V lost 5 bases, and 9 bases had no gene match. The V gene's germline CDR1 is MNHEY and CDR2 SVGEGT. The CDR3: CASSVRDSSHEQYF. The CDR3 DNA follows: TGTGCCAGCAGTGTCCGGGACAGTAGCCACGAGCAGTACTTC.

For this clonotype: A read error may produce the germline difference seen at one junction end. CDR3 DNA sequence: TGTGCCAGCAGTCAAACTAGCGGGAGGACCTACGATGAGCAGTTCTTC. This gives the protein CASSQTSGRTYDEQFF. The chain uses TRBV12-3 or TRBV12-4 and TRBJ2-1, with 12 bases identical to TRBD2. This CDR3 is built from 16 residues.

The chain carries TRBV20-1 and TRBJ1-1; tentative D call: TRBD1 (6 bases). Germline CDR1 is DFQATT and CDR2 is SNEGSKA (reference sequence). The CDR3 is made up of 19 amino acids. V lost 1 base to trimming and J lost 5 bases, with 29 bases between them. DNA for the CDR3: TGCAGTGCTAGAGGGTTCCACACCGGGACAAACACCGGAAGGACTGAAGCTTTCTTT. This sequence encodes CSARGFHTGTNTGRTEAFF.

This clonotype was observed many times. The V gene is TRBV11-2, the J gene TRBJ1-5; a weak D match, TRBD1 (6 bases). This CDR3 is 16 amino acids long. The germline CDR1 and CDR2 sequences are SGHAT and FQNNGV. Trimming stripped 3 bases from V and 2 bases from J, with 14 bases between. The CDR3 DNA reads as TGTGCCAGCAGCTTTGGGGGGGCAGGAGGCAATCAGCCCCAGCATTTT. It is translated as CASSFGGAGGNQPQHF.

V is TRBV29-1 and J is TRBJ1-1; D unresolved. There are 12 residues in the CDR3. Germline CDR1 reads SQVTM; CDR2 reads ANQGSEA. Trimming pared 5 bases from V and 4 bases from J, leaving 11 bases between. CDR3 DNA: TGCAGCGTTATCGGACCGAGCACTGAAGCTTTCTTT. Translation gives CSVIGPSTEAFF.

This clonotype occurred many times. The rearrangement joins TRBV2 to TRBJ2-6, with unresolved D. Germline V gene sequence: CDR1 SNHLY, CDR2 FYNNEI. The CDR3 is 14 residues long. The V end lost 3 bases, the J end lost 0 bases, and 3 bases lay between the germline ends. The CDR3 bases are TGTGCCAGCAGTGAGCTCTCTGGGGCCAACGTCCTGACTTTC. As protein: CASSELSGANVLTF.

As to this clonotype: A much larger clone is a single base away; this may be a read error. The rearrangement joins TRBV24-1 to TRBJ1-4; D remains ambiguous. The V and J ends lost 3 bases and 7 bases respectively, with 17 bases between them. CDR1 and CDR2 from the germline V gene are KGHDR and SFDVKD. The CDR3 is 16 amino acids. The CDR3 DNA is TGTGCCACCAGTGATCCGGCGAGCGGCAGCGGTGAAAAACTGTTTTTT. Amino acids: CATSDPASGSGEKLFF.

This clonotype was recorded at least ten times. The chain employs TRBV7-9 and TRBJ1-1, with D unresolved. The CDR3 has 12 residues. V was cut by 5 bases and J by 0 bases, with 4 bases left in between. Germline V lookup: CDR1 SEHNR, CDR2 FQNEAQ (reference sequence). CDR3 region: CASSPLNTEAFF. The CDR3 coding sequence is TGTGCCAGCAGCCCATTGAACACTGAAGCTTTCTTT.

In this sample, this clonotype turned up many times. The chain couples TRBV28 to TRBJ2-1; 10 bases are a match to TRBD2. The ends lost 6 bases at V and 3 bases at J; junction bases unmatched: 5. Germline V gene data show CDR1 as MDHEN and CDR2 as SYDVKM. The CDR3 extends over 15 amino acids. Here the CDR3 DNA reads TGTGCCAGCAGCTGGACTAGCGGAAACTACAATGAGCAGTTCTTC. It yields the protein CASSWTSGNYNEQFF. Full variable domain (missing parts from reference TRBV28 and TRBJ2-1): DVKVTQSSRYLVKRTGEKVFLECVQDMDHENMFWYRQDPGLGLRLIYFSYDVKMKEKGDIPEGYSVSREKKERFSLILESASTNQTSMYLCASSWTSGNYNEQFFGPGTRLTVL.

This clonotype was counted ten times or more. The V call is TRBV2, the J call TRBJ2-3; weak D call: TRBD1 (6 bases). In germline, CDR1 is SNHLY, CDR2 FYNNEI. This CDR3 has 16 residues. Between the trimmed V and J ends, which lost 4 bases and 5 bases, there was a span of 19 bases. The CDR3 here is CASSVGVTGLLDTQYF. The CDR3 DNA sequence: TGTGCCAGCAGTGTTGGAGTAACAGGGCTATTAGATACGCAGTATTTT.

As DNA, the CDR3 is TGTGCCAGCAGTTCCGGGGGTGGGATTATTCACGAGCAGTACTTC. Translated, it gives CASSSGGGIIHEQYF. The chain links TRBV6-9 to TRBJ2-7; D possibly corresponds to TRBD2 (6 bases). This CDR3 is built from 15 residues. Germline CDR1 and CDR2: MNHGY and SVAAGI. The V gene lost 4 bases and the J gene lost 5 bases, with 18 bases spanning the gap.

V usage is TRBV6-9 and J usage is TRBJ2-5, with TRBD2 matching over 9 bases. This CDR3 has 16 residues. The germline CDR1 and CDR2 sequences are MNHGY and SVAAGI. The V and J ends lost 4 bases and 4 bases, in that order; junction bases with no gene match: 10. The CDR3 DNA reads TGTGCCAGCAGTTCGGCGGGAGGGCCGGCGAGAGAGACCCAGTACTTC. Protein product: CASSSAGGPARETQYF.

This clonotype was picked up many times. The chain links TRBV14 to TRBJ2-7; possibly TRBD2 for D (5 bases). Trimming took 0 bases from V and 2 from J, leaving 11 bases between them. The CDR3 length is 15 residues. CDR1 is SGHDN and CDR2 is FVKESK in the germline V gene. For the CDR3, the DNA is TGTGCCAGCAGCCAAGACCCGGGATTGGCCTACGAGCAGTACTTC. This gives the protein CASSQDPGLAYEQYF.